The clone carrying this T cell receptor beta chain was seen repeatedly, ten times or more. Its cognate antigen is unknown. Transcripts of RNA were the source for amplifying TCR beta CDR3 regions. After a first-round RT-PCR with HTBI primers, a second-round multiplex PCR was run. TCRdb reprocessed the multiplex PCR reads via MiXCR and lists one record per CDR3 protein. There are hundreds of thousands of distinct CDR3 sequences in the sample; 20% to 25% occur only once, and roughly 3% lies in the top ten. Clinical symptoms, serum thyroxine, TRAb, thyroid ultrasound and orbital computed tomography determined diagnosis. Isolation of PBMCs was performed using 8 to 10 ml of fresh peripheral blood. The data were obtained in a study of Graves' ophthalmopathy and Graves' hyperthyroidism. Overall study findings and caveats: Ophthalmopathy cases were distinguished from stable hyperthyroidism by a 13-signature model, reaching 85% to 90% sensitivity and approximately 81% specificity. The blood repertoire also included most expanded thyroid clonotypes above 0.001 frequency.

From germline, CDR1 is SGHTA and CDR2 FQGNSA. CDR3 length: 19 residues. Trimming cost V 3 bases and J 0 bases, with 18 bases left between them. Input material: peripheral blood. This chain joins TRBV7-2 and TRBJ2-6, with D maybe TRBD1 (6 bases). This receptor was identified in a woman younger than 30 with stable Graves' hyperthyroidism. The CDR3 DNA reads as TGTGCCAGCAGCTTGGCACAGGGCTATACAAGCTCTGGGGCCAACGTCCTGACTTTC. This codes for CASSLAQGYTSSGANVLTF.